What follows are 23 T cell receptor beta chains derived from one specimen sequenced in a study of T cells after yellow fever vaccination. TCRdb passed the 5' RACE reads through MiXCR, listing each CDR3 protein once. Of 350,000 to 450,000 distinct CDR3 sequences in the sample, roughly 6.2% are singletons; the top ten hold about 15%. The sample was PBMCs, taken 5 days after the yellow fever booster vaccination. The receptor source for this set is a young man who received the YFV17D yellow fever vaccine.

The rearrangement joins TRBV20-1 to TRBJ2-1, with 10 bases identical to TRBD2. V lost 3 bases and J lost 4; bases outside the gene matches: 9. The germline gives CDR1 DFQATT, CDR2 SNEGSKA (reference sequence). The length of the CDR3 is 16 residues. The CDR3 reads CSARKWASGSYNEQFF. The CDR3 DNA is TGCAGTGCTAGGAAATGGGCTAGCGGGAGTTACAATGAGCAGTTCTTC.

There are many counts of this clonotype. The rearrangement links TRBV7-2 to TRBJ2-7; D uncertain. The CDR3 has 16 residues. V was clipped by 5 bases and J by 3 bases, with 20 bases between them. CDR1 is SGHTA, CDR2 FQGNSA, per germline. CDR3 residues: CASSNRDQPGHYEQYF. The DNA for the CDR3 is TGTGCCAGCAGCAACAGAGACCAACCGGGCCACTACGAGCAGTACTTC. Full variable domain (missing parts from reference TRBV7-2 and TRBJ2-7): GAGVSQSPSNKVTEKGKDVELRCDPISGHTALYWYRQSLGQGLEFLIYFQGNSAPDKSGLPSDRFSAERTGGSVSTLTIQRTQQEDSAVYLCASSNRDQPGHYEQYFGPGTRLTVT.

This clonotype was seen only a few times. J is TRBJ2-5 and V is TRBV29-1; TRBD1 matches at 9 bases. This CDR3 has 13 residues. Per the germline V gene, CDR1 is SQVTM and CDR2 is ANQGSEA. V shed 6 bases, J shed 5 bases, and the junction held 7 bases outside the gene matches. The CDR3 here is CSVDRGAWETQYF. The CDR3 DNA follows: TGCAGCGTGGACAGGGGAGCGTGGGAGACCCAGTACTTC.

This clonotype has more than one count but fewer than ten. The chain carries TRBV19 and TRBJ2-5, with 9 bases aligning to TRBD2. With V trimmed by 6 bases and J by 5 bases, 7 bases remained unmatched. Germline loops: CDR1 LNHDA, CDR2 SQIVND (reference sequence). The CDR3 runs to 14 residues. CDR3 amino acids: CASSETSGRETQYF. The DNA for the CDR3 is TGTGCCAGTAGCGAGACTAGCGGCCGGGAGACCCAGTACTTC.

The chain uses TRBV7-3 and TRBJ2-3; maybe TRBD2 (5 bases). V was shortened by 3 bases and J by 7 bases, with 11 bases between the two germline ends. The CDR3 is 13 residues long. Germline CDR1 is SGHTA and CDR2 is FQGTGA. CDR3 residues: CASSFNGRNTQYF. Written as DNA, the CDR3 is TGTGCCAGCAGCTTCAATGGGAGAAATACGCAGTATTTT.

This clonotype has more than one count but fewer than ten. This rearrangement joins TRBV29-1 to TRBJ2-1; 11 positions agree with TRBD1. The CDR3 is 14 amino acids. The trim removed 0 bases at V and 9 bases at J, leaving 4 bases unmatched. Germline loops: CDR1 SQVTM, CDR2 ANQGSEA. This chain's CDR3 is CSVEDSDRGREQFF. In nucleotides, the CDR3 is TGCAGCGTTGAAGACTCGGACAGGGGGCGTGAGCAGTTCTTC.

This clonotype has only a few counts. This chain joins TRBV19 and TRBJ2-5; TRBD2 agrees at 14 bases. Germline V gene sequence: CDR1 LNHDA, CDR2 SQIVND (reference sequence). This CDR3 contains 21 residues. V trimming: 6 bases; J trimming: 5 bases; junction bases outside the gene matches: 23. The CDR3 region is CASSPQVAGLAGAGVEETQYF. In DNA form, the CDR3 reads TGTGCCAGTAGCCCTCAAGTGGCGGGACTAGCGGGAGCGGGAGTGGAGGAGACCCAGTACTTC.

This clonotype was observed at least ten times. The V call is TRBV7-2, the J call TRBJ2-2; a weak D match, TRBD2 (5 bases). CDR3 size: 15 residues. Germline assignment: CDR1 SGHTA and CDR2 FQGNSA. V lost 1 base to trimming and J lost 4 bases, with 10 bases between them. Here the CDR3 reads CASSLVVRATGELFF. As DNA, the CDR3 is TGTGCCAGCAGCTTAGTTGTGCGGGCCACCGGGGAGCTGTTTTTT.

The genes are TRBV5-1 and TRBJ2-5; 8 nucleotides match TRBD2. The CDR3 is made up of 15 amino acids. The germline V gene encodes CDR1 SGHRS and CDR2 YFSETQ. The junction had 14 bases not matched to a gene; V was cut back by 3 bases and J by 10 bases. The CDR3 is CASSYNGGAANDQYF. The CDR3 DNA follows: TGCGCCAGCAGCTACAACGGGGGGGCCGCAAATGACCAGTACTTC.

This clonotype was found many times. The chain couples TRBV20-1 to TRBJ2-2; the D gene is possibly TRBD2 (6 bases). The length of the CDR3 is 17 residues. In germline, CDR1 is DFQATT, CDR2 SNEGSKA (reference sequence). V lost 0 bases to trimming and J lost 8 bases, with 22 bases between them. This chain's CDR3 is CSARDRGSAGRGGELFF. In DNA form, the CDR3 reads TGCAGTGCTAGAGATCGGGGGTCGGCGGGACGGGGAGGGGAGCTGTTTTTT.

This clonotype was observed at least ten times. The chain employs TRBV29-1 and TRBJ2-1; 7 nucleotides line up with TRBD1. Germline V lookup: CDR1 SQVTM, CDR2 ANQGSEA. The CDR3 spans 19 residues. V lost 0 bases and J lost 2; bases outside the gene matches: 16. The CDR3: CSVEDPGGEANRAYNEQFF. Here the CDR3 DNA reads TGCAGCGTTGAAGACCCAGGGGGTGAGGCCAATCGGGCCTACAATGAGCAGTTCTTC.

This clonotype appeared many times. The gene calls are TRBV7-2 and TRBJ2-3; D is unresolved. The germline gives CDR1 SGHTA, CDR2 FQGNSA. V lost 1 base and J lost 6, with 5 bases in between. The CDR3 sequence is 12 residues long. The CDR3 spells CASSLDGDTQYF. DNA of the CDR3: TGTGCCAGCAGCTTAGATGGGGATACGCAGTATTTT.

This sequence joins TRBV24-1 and TRBJ1-5, with a tentative D call TRBD1 (6 bases). Per germline, CDR1 KGHDR and CDR2 SFDVKD. The CDR3 length is 13 residues. Between the trimmed V and J ends, which lost 6 bases and 4 bases, there was a span of 9 bases. Here the CDR3 DNA reads TGTGCCACCAGTCGCGACAGGAATCAGCCCCAGCATTTT. Amino acids: CATSRDRNQPQHF.

In this sample, this clonotype turned up many times. The chain uses TRBV15 and TRBJ2-1, with D possibly being TRBD1 (5 bases). V was cut by 3 bases and J by 0 bases, with 12 bases left in between. The germline gives CDR1 LNHNV, CDR2 YYDKDF (reference sequence). The CDR3 contains 16 residues. In DNA form, the CDR3 reads TGTGCCACCAGCAGCAAACCCAGGGTCTCCTACAATGAGCAGTTCTTC. It yields the protein CATSSKPRVSYNEQFF.

The chain combines TRBV12-3 or TRBV12-4 with TRBJ2-7, with D unclear. V lost 1 base and J lost 4, with 8 bases in between. The CDR3 extends over 13 amino acids. The CDR3 here is CASSLVDGYEQYF. The CDR3 region has the DNA TGTGCCAGCAGTTTAGTAGATGGATACGAGCAGTACTTC.

This clonotype appeared many times. CDR3 bases: TGTGCCAGTAGTAATCGGGGGACAGGGGGCTTCGACGAGCAGTACTTC. Its translation is CASSNRGTGGFDEQYF. The rearrangement uses TRBV19 and TRBJ2-7; 12 nucleotides match TRBD1. This CDR3 is built from 16 residues. The V gene's germline CDR1 is LNHDA and CDR2 SQIVND (reference sequence). The junction had 9 bases not matched to a gene; V was cut back by 4 bases and J by 5 bases.

This clonotype was seen a few times. V is TRBV9 and J is TRBJ2-1, with D possibly matching TRBD1 (5 bases). The V end was cut by 4 bases, the J end by 7 bases, with 9 bases between. Per germline, CDR1 SGDLS and CDR2 YYNGEE. The CDR3 covers 12 residues. The CDR3 here is CASSTTVNEQFF. The CDR3 nucleotides read TGTGCCAGCAGCACGACAGTGAATGAGCAGTTCTTC.

This clonotype was seen many times. The V call is TRBV14, the J call TRBJ2-5; D gene ambiguous. Germline V gives CDR1 SGHDN, CDR2 FVKESK. The CDR3 has 14 residues. The ends were cut back, 1 base at V and 4 bases at J, with 10 bases in the middle. The DNA for the CDR3 is TGTGCCAGCAGCCAAGGGTTTTTGGGAGAGACCCAGTACTTC. Translated: CASSQGFLGETQYF.

This clonotype was seen repeatedly, ten times or more. The V gene is TRBV29-1, the J gene TRBJ2-5; 8 bases fit TRBD2. There are 13 residues in the CDR3. The V gene end was trimmed by 4 bases and the J gene end by 3 bases; junction bases not matched to a gene: 4. Germline V gene data show CDR1 as SQVTM and CDR2 as ANQGSEA. The CDR3 coding sequence is TGCAGCGTTGGACGCGGGGGGAAAGAGACCCAGTACTTC. Translated: CSVGRGGKETQYF. Based on the CDR3 plus reference TRBV29-1 and TRBJ2-5, the full variable domain is SAVISQKPSRDICQRGTSLTIQCQVDSQVTMMFWYRQQPGQSLTLIATANQGSEATYESGFVIDKFPISRPNLTFSTLTVSNMSPEDSSIYLCSVGRGGKETQYFGPGTRLLVL.

This clonotype has a count of ten or more. This sequence joins TRBV5-4 and TRBJ2-7; D is undetermined. Germline CDR1 SGHNT, CDR2 YYREEE (reference sequence). This CDR3 spans 12 amino acids. V lost 3 bases to trimming and J lost 3 bases, with 7 bases between them. The CDR3: CASSSTDYEQYF. CDR3 nucleotide sequence: TGTGCCAGCAGCTCTACCGACTACGAGCAGTACTTC.

This clonotype was seen a few times. This chain connects TRBV6-1 to TRBJ2-7; 8 bases match TRBD1. The CDR3 sequence is 15 residues long. Germline-derived CDR1 and CDR2 are MNHNS and SASEGT. With 4 bases clipped from V and 5 bases from J, the junction kept 10 bases outside the gene matches. The CDR3 DNA sequence: TGTGCCAGCAGTGGTTGGACAGGGAAAAGGAACGAGCAGTACTTC. Translation gives CASSGWTGKRNEQYF.

The chain recombines TRBV12-3 or TRBV12-4 with TRBJ2-7; TRBD2 matches at 11 bases. CDR3 length: 14 residues. V lost 3 bases and J lost 7; bases outside the gene matches: 5. The CDR3 spells CASSLTSGNKEQYF. In DNA, the CDR3 is TGTGCCAGCAGTTTGACTAGCGGGAACAAAGAGCAGTACTTC.

The chain employs TRBV19 and TRBJ2-4, with 7 bases that match TRBD1. The CDR3 spans 15 residues. V was pared by 3 bases and J by 4 bases, with 6 bases of the junction left unmatched. Germline CDR1 LNHDA, CDR2 SQIVND (reference sequence). The CDR3 reads CASSIGGQIKNIQYF. The CDR3 coding sequence is TGTGCCAGTAGTATTGGGGGACAGATTAAAAACATTCAGTACTTC. Supplemented by reference TRBV19 and TRBJ2-4, the full variable domain reads DGGITQSPKYLFRKEGQNVTLSCEQNLNHDAMYWYRQDPGQGLRLIYYSQIVNDFQKGDIAEGYSVSREKKESFPLTVTSAQKNPTAFYLCASSIGGQIKNIQYFGAGTRLSVL.